Below, 27 T cell receptor beta chains from the same sample are listed, as sequenced in a study of cytomegalovirus exposure and HLA in healthy donors. With 60 Vbeta and 13 Jbeta primers, the PCR was carried out. This table comes from immunoSEQ multiplex PCR, and its TCRdb copy is limited to in-frame clones, with some not included. This repertoire shows 180,000 or so clones, less than 85% found once; its top ten account for about 1.5%. Sequenced material: PBMCs. Receptors were obtained from a male donor in good health and CMV-seronegative.

The rearrangement joins TRBV12-5 to TRBJ2-5; 8 positions agree with TRBD1. Germline trimming cut 4 bases from V and 3 bases from J; bases unmatched to any gene: 7. Per the germline V gene, CDR1 is LGHNT and CDR2 is FRNRAP. This CDR3 has 15 amino acids. The CDR3 nucleotides are TGTGCTAGTGGTTCCCCGACGGGACAGGAAGAGACCCAGTACTTC. Translated, it gives CASGSPTGQEETQYF.

V usage is TRBV28 and J usage is TRBJ2-6, with 9 bases lining up with TRBD2. The J segment lost 1 base and the V segment lost 8 bases, leaving 6 bases of the junction unmatched. From germline, CDR1 is MDHEN and CDR2 SYDVKM. The CDR3 has 16 amino acids. The CDR3: CASSPSGVSGANVLTF. For the CDR3, the DNA is TGTGCCAGCTCGCCTAGCGGGGTATCTGGGGCCAACGTCCTGACTTTC.

This chain links TRBV4-1 with TRBJ2-3; no clear D. V lost 3 bases and J 2 bases, leaving 6 bases between the germline ends. CDR3 length: 13 amino acids. Germline V gene lookup returns CDR1 MGHRA and CDR2 YSYEKL. CDR3 in amino acids: CASSQRTTDTQYF. In DNA form, the CDR3 reads TGCGCCAGCAGCCAGCGTACCACAGATACGCAGTATTTT.

This clone appeared a single time. The chain links TRBV10-3 to TRBJ1-1, with D possibly TRBD1 on 6 matching bases. Between the trimmed V and J ends, which lost 6 bases and 3 bases, there was a span of 11 bases. The germline V gene has CDR1 ENHRY and CDR2 SYGVKD. CDR3 size: 13 residues. In DNA, the CDR3 is TGTGCCATCAGGGGACAACGGGACACTGAAGCTTTCTTT. This translates into CAIRGQRDTEAFF.

The rearrangement joins TRBV9 to TRBJ2-3; tentatively, D is TRBD2 (6 bases). CDR1 is SGDLS, CDR2 YYNGEE, per germline. CDR3 size: 13 residues. The ends were cut back, 3 bases at V and 2 bases at J, with 7 bases in the middle. The CDR3 DNA reads TGTGCCAGCAGCGGGACTAACACAGATACGCAGTATTTT. Its protein is CASSGTNTDTQYF. The variable domain in full, with the rest retrieved from reference TRBV9 and TRBJ2-3, is DSGVTQTPKHLITATGQRVTLRCSPRSGDLSVYWYQQSLDQGLQFLIQYYNGEERAKGNILERFSAQQFPDLHSELNLSSLELGDSALYFCASSGTNTDTQYFGPGTRLTVL.

As for this clone: At one end the junction does not follow the germline gene, possibly because of a read error. The chain carries TRBV25-1 and TRBJ2-7; TRBD1 matches 9 bases. Germline CDR1 reads MGHDK; CDR2 reads SYGVNS. The CDR3 is 15 amino acids. The CDR3 loop is CAGSDMDRGLYEQYF. As DNA, the CDR3 is TGTGCCGGCAGTGATATGGACAGGGGACTCTACGAGCAGTACTTC.

The chain couples TRBV18 to TRBJ1-4, with D uncertain. V lost 3 bases and J lost 8, with 4 bases in between. CDR3 length: 11 residues. The germline V gene encodes CDR1 KGHSH and CDR2 LQKENI. The chain's CDR3 is CASSPGEKLFF. CDR3 DNA: TGTGCCAGCTCACCCGGGGAAAAACTGTTTTTT.

A note on this clone: At one boundary the junction diverges from the germline segment, which might be a read error. The chain is built from TRBV7-9 and TRBJ1-4, with 7 nucleotides matching TRBD1. The CDR3 contains 15 residues. CDR1 and CDR2 (germline): SEHNR, FQNEAQ (reference sequence). CDR3 coding DNA: TGTTCCAGCAGCTTAACGACAGGGTTAGACGAAAAACTGTTTTTT. Amino acid sequence: CSSSLTTGLDEKLFF.

The chain carries TRBV4-1 and TRBJ2-1; 8 bases are a match to TRBD2. V lost 1 base and J lost 6; bases outside the gene matches: 8. This CDR3 has 16 amino acids. Per the germline V gene, CDR1 is MGHRA and CDR2 is YSYEKL. CDR3 amino acids: CASSQAGGGGFNEQFF. The CDR3 DNA reads as TGCGCCAGCAGCCAAGCTGGGGGCGGGGGGTTCAATGAGCAGTTCTTC.

The chain uses TRBV2 and TRBJ2-5, with 8 bases lining up with TRBD2. V shed 6 bases, J shed 1 base, and the junction held 19 bases outside the gene matches. CDR3 size: 19 residues. The V gene's germline CDR1 is SNHLY and CDR2 FYNNEI. The CDR3 sequence: CASSYSKTSAVSSQETQYF. The CDR3 DNA reads TGTGCCAGCAGCTACTCCAAGACTAGCGCCGTATCGTCCCAAGAGACCCAGTACTTC.

This clone was counted once. The chain carries TRBV7-9 and TRBJ1-4, with TRBD1 identical over 7 bases. With V trimmed by 5 bases and J by 7 bases, 10 bases remained unmatched. CDR1 and CDR2 from the germline V gene are SEHNR and FQNEAQ (reference sequence). The CDR3 covers 15 residues. The CDR3 DNA sequence: TGTGCCAGCAGCCCCGACAGGGCCCGGGGTGAAAAACTGTTTTTT. Its translation: CASSPDRARGEKLFF.

The chain employs TRBV5-1 and TRBJ2-1; TRBD1 agrees at 8 bases. This CDR3 has 17 residues. The ends lost 0 bases at V and 5 bases at J; junction bases unmatched: 10. Germline CDR1 and CDR2: SGHRS and YFSETQ. For the CDR3, the DNA is TGCGCCAGCAGCTTGGTGTGGACAGGGAGGATAAACAATGAGCAGTTCTTC. Its protein product is CASSLVWTGRINNEQFF.

The chain employs TRBV7-3 and TRBJ2-3; D perhaps matches TRBD2 (5 bases). Germline CDR1 SGHTA, CDR2 FQGTGA. The CDR3 loop spans 16 amino acids. Between the trimmed V and J ends, which lost 2 bases and 2 bases, there was a span of 14 bases. The CDR3 here is CASSLSPSGNTDTQYF. CDR3 sequence (DNA): TGTGCCAGCAGCTTATCCCCCAGCGGAAACACAGATACGCAGTATTTT.

The rearrangement links TRBV4-2 to TRBJ2-3; D perhaps matches TRBD2 (6 bases). The CDR3 consists of 16 residues. Germline CDR1 reads LGHNA; CDR2 reads YNFKEQ. Trimming took off 2 bases at V and 1 base at J, with 13 bases between the two ends. The CDR3 DNA follows: TGTGCCAGCAGCCAAACCGGGACTCCCGGCACAGATACGCAGTATTTT. Amino acids: CASSQTGTPGTDTQYF.

This clone has just a few counts. The genes are TRBV11-3 and TRBJ2-2, with TRBD2 matching over 9 bases. CDR1 SGHNT and CDR2 YENEEA come from the germline V gene. The V segment lost 5 bases and the J segment 6 bases; nucleotides outside the gene matches: 13. The CDR3 has 17 amino acids. The CDR3 reads CASSETSGGGAPGELFF. The CDR3 region has the DNA TGTGCCAGCAGCGAAACCTCTGGCGGGGGGGCACCCGGGGAGCTGTTTTTT.

The chain combines TRBV13 with TRBJ2-1; 15 bases line up with TRBD2. The CDR3 consists of 18 residues. Germline V gene data show CDR1 as PRHDT and CDR2 as FYEKMQ (reference sequence). Trimming removed 5 bases from V and 4 bases from J; junction bases left unmatched: 9. CDR3 amino acids: CASSKGLAGGPVYNEQFF. DNA for the CDR3: TGTGCCAGCAGCAAAGGACTAGCGGGAGGGCCTGTATACAATGAGCAGTTCTTC.

The chain combines TRBV5-4 with TRBJ2-5; TRBD2 might be the D (5 bases). The germline V gene has CDR1 SGHNT and CDR2 YYREEE (reference sequence). This CDR3 is 16 amino acids long. V lost 4 bases and J lost 1, with 17 bases in between. CDR3 sequence (DNA): TGTGCCAGCAGCCCGACCGGAGGTAGGGCCCAAGAGACCCAGTACTTC. Residues: CASSPTGGRAQETQYF.

This clone was found once. The chain joins TRBV2 to TRBJ2-1; D is perhaps TRBD1 (5 bases). Germline assignment: CDR1 SNHLY and CDR2 FYNNEI. Between the trimmed V and J ends, which lost 3 bases and 7 bases, there was a span of 13 bases. The CDR3 totals 14 residues. The DNA for the CDR3 is TGTGCCAGCAGTGACAGGGTGACAAGTAATGAGCAGTTCTTC. It is translated as CASSDRVTSNEQFF.

The J gene is TRBJ2-7, the V gene TRBV28, with D perhaps TRBD2 (6 bases). Germline CDR1 is MDHEN and CDR2 is SYDVKM. The CDR3 runs to 12 residues. V was clipped by 5 bases and J by 7 bases, with 12 bases between them. The CDR3 coding sequence is TGTGCCAGCAGTCCCGGGGCGGGGGAGCAGTACTTC. As protein: CASSPGAGEQYF.

V and J are TRBV11-2 and TRBJ2-5; 8 bases fit TRBD1. Germline V gene lookup returns CDR1 SGHAT and CDR2 FQNNGV. V lost 1 base to trimming and J lost 5 bases; unmatched junction nucleotides: 6. The CDR3 covers 15 residues. The CDR3: CASSLGGSGGETQYF. CDR3 nucleotides: TGTGCCAGCAGCTTAGGAGGATCAGGGGGCGAGACCCAGTACTTC. Using reference TRBV11-2 and TRBJ2-5 for the parts outside the CDR3, the full variable domain is EAGVAQSPRYKIIEKRQSVAFWCNPISGHATLYWYQQILGQGPKLLIQFQNNGVVDDSQLPKDRFSAERLKGVDSTLKIQPAKLEDSAVYLCASSLGGSGGETQYFGPGTRLLVL.

The chain's CDR3 is CAWTTGAYGYTF. The CDR3 region has the DNA TGTGCCTGGACGACAGGGGCCTATGGCTACACCTTC. The chain combines TRBV30 with TRBJ1-2, with 8 bases that match TRBD1. Germline lookup yields CDR1 GTSNPN and CDR2 SVGIG (reference sequence). CDR3 length: 12 amino acids. The junction had 2 bases not matched to a gene; V was cut back by 4 bases and J by 4 bases.

This clone has a handful of counts. The V and J genes are TRBV28 and TRBJ1-4; 8 nucleotides align to TRBD1. CDR1 MDHEN and CDR2 SYDVKM come from the germline V gene. V lost 6 bases, J lost 3 bases, and 6 bases stayed unmatched. This CDR3 comprises 15 residues. The CDR3, as DNA: TGTGCCAGCAGCGTCGGACAGGGTTCTAATGAAAAACTGTTTTTT. Protein sequence: CASSVGQGSNEKLFF. Variable domain in full (rest from reference TRBV28 and TRBJ1-4): DVKVTQSSRYLVKRTGEKVFLECVQDMDHENMFWYRQDPGLGLRLIYFSYDVKMKEKGDIPEGYSVSREKKERFSLILESASTNQTSMYLCASSVGQGSNEKLFFGSGTQLSVL.

The chain combines TRBV2 with TRBJ2-7; D gene uncertain. This CDR3 is built from 10 residues. CDR1 and CDR2 from the germline V gene are SNHLY and FYNNEI. Deletions cut 9 bases from V and 5 bases from J, with 8 bases between. The CDR3: CASSFHEQYF. The CDR3, as DNA: TGTGCCAGTAGCTTCCACGAGCAGTACTTC.

The chain joins TRBV13 to TRBJ2-7; 8 bases are a match to TRBD1. V trimming: 5 bases; J trimming: 3 bases; junction bases outside the gene matches: 9. Germline V gene lookup returns CDR1 PRHDT and CDR2 FYEKMQ (reference sequence). CDR3 length: 15 amino acids. The CDR3 here is CASSASGQGSYEQYF. For the CDR3, the DNA is TGTGCCAGCAGCGCATCCGGACAGGGTAGCTACGAGCAGTACTTC.

The V call is TRBV18, the J call TRBJ2-5, with D perhaps matching TRBD1 (5 bases). The V and J ends lost 1 base and 2 bases respectively, with 17 bases between them. The germline V gene has CDR1 KGHSH and CDR2 LQKENI. The CDR3 extends over 17 amino acids. The CDR3 DNA reads as TGTGCCAGCTCACCACAGTCCCCCATGCGGACACAAGAGACCCAGTACTTC. The encoded protein is CASSPQSPMRTQETQYF.

The rearrangement joins TRBV7-9 to TRBJ2-5, with 7 bases matching TRBD2. J lost 2 bases, V lost 5 bases, and 17 bases had no gene match. The CDR3 has 18 amino acids. CDR1 is SEHNR, CDR2 FQNEAQ, per germline (reference sequence). The CDR3 region has the DNA TGTGCCAGCAGCCTCGGGGGGAAACCTGTCCGGGGGCAAGAGACCCAGTACTTC. The encoded protein is CASSLGGKPVRGQETQYF.

About this clone itself: Mismatch with germline at one junction end may stem from a read error. The V gene is TRBV4-3, the J gene TRBJ2-4; 8 bases are shared with TRBD2. Germline CDR1 LGHNA, CDR2 YSLEER. The CDR3 is 13 amino acids. The CDR3 nucleotides read TGCGCCAGCAGCCAAGATAGGCGGGAGGTCTTGCACTTC. Its protein product is CASSQDRREVLHF.